The rows below give T cell receptor beta chains drawn from one sample of a study of regulatory T cells in long-lasting Graves disease. A single record per CDR3 protein comes from TCRdb applying MiXCR to the multiplex PCR reads. The sample yields 450,000 to 650,000 distinct CDR3 sequences, roughly 15% seen once. The data were also submitted as part of a second study, on T cells in Graves' hyperthyroidism and ophthalmopathy.

The sample in question was peripheral blood mononuclear cells (PBMCs), obtained at new diagnosis, from a patient treated with antithyroid drugs. The receptors derive from a woman aged 35-65 years with Graves disease. The CDR3 runs from the conserved cysteine through the conserved F or W. Fields, in order: J gene, V gene, clone size, D gene, CDR3 protein, CDR3 DNA. A D gene is named only where the DNA matches it firmly. Only some rows state a clone size, as once, few, many or a class for expanded clones.

j_call: TRBJ2-7
v_call: TRBV5-1
clone_size: few
d_call: TRBD2
cdr3_aa: CASSFRGTTTYEQYF
cdr3_nt: TGCGCCAGCAGCTTTCGGGGGACTACAACCTACGAGCAGTACTTC

j_call: TRBJ1-2
v_call: TRBV13
clone_size: few
d_call: NA
cdr3_aa: CASSPRGRRDYGYTF
cdr3_nt: TGTGCCAGCAGTCCAAGGGGAAGACGCGACTATGGCTACACCTTC

j_call: TRBJ1-6
v_call: TRBV6-2/TRBV6-3
clone_size: few
d_call: NA
cdr3_aa: CASSYSRQIYSPLHF
cdr3_nt: TGTGCCAGCAGTTACTCGCGGCAGATCTATTCACCCCTCCACTTT

j_call: TRBJ1-2
v_call: TRBV2
clone_size: NA
d_call: TRBD1
cdr3_aa: CASSALTGTGGYTF
cdr3_nt: TGTGCCAGCAGCGCTTTGACGGGGACAGGAGGCTACACCTTC

j_call: TRBJ2-7
v_call: TRBV29-1
clone_size: few
d_call: TRBD1
cdr3_aa: CSVQGQGVYEQYF
cdr3_nt: TGCAGCGTTCAGGGACAGGGGGTTTACGAGCAGTACTTC

j_call: TRBJ2-2
v_call: TRBV5-1
clone_size: many
d_call: NA
cdr3_aa: CASSLGQITGELFF
cdr3_nt: TGCGCCAGCAGCTTGGGGCAGATCACCGGGGAGCTGTTTTTT

j_call: TRBJ1-5
v_call: TRBV20-1
clone_size: many
d_call: NA
cdr3_aa: CSARRVVGRGSNQPQHF
cdr3_nt: TGCAGTGCTAGGAGGGTTGTGGGGCGGGGGAGCAATCAGCCCCAGCATTTT

j_call: TRBJ2-3
v_call: TRBV29-1
clone_size: few
d_call: NA
cdr3_aa: CSGTILDTQYF
cdr3_nt: TGCAGCGGTACTATTCTGGATACGCAGTATTTT

j_call: TRBJ2-5
v_call: TRBV6-2/TRBV6-3
clone_size: NA
d_call: TRBD1
cdr3_aa: CASSYFWTGEETQYF
cdr3_nt: TGTGCCAGCAGTTACTTCTGGACAGGGGAAGAGACCCAGTACTTC

j_call: TRBJ1-1
v_call: TRBV3-1
clone_size: many
d_call: NA
cdr3_aa: CASSLTSEAFF
cdr3_nt: TGTGCCAGCAGCCTAACAAGTGAAGCTTTCTTT

j_call: TRBJ2-7
v_call: TRBV19
clone_size: NA
d_call: NA
cdr3_aa: CASSIVLRPAGEQYF
cdr3_nt: TGTGCCAGTAGTATAGTTCTCCGTCCGGCCGGCGAGCAGTACTTC

j_call: TRBJ1-2
v_call: TRBV7-2
clone_size: few
d_call: NA
cdr3_aa: CASSPGSTVSQFYGYTF
cdr3_nt: TGTGCCAGCAGCCCCGGGTCGACAGTTTCTCAATTCTATGGCTACACCTTC

j_call: TRBJ1-2
v_call: TRBV20-1
clone_size: many
d_call: NA
cdr3_aa: CSAGDMGSFDGYTF
cdr3_nt: TGCAGTGCGGGAGATATGGGTTCCTTCGATGGCTACACCTTC

j_call: TRBJ1-5
v_call: TRBV9
clone_size: few
d_call: NA
cdr3_aa: CASSVEGFRNQPQHF
cdr3_nt: TGTGCCAGCAGCGTAGAGGGATTTCGCAATCAGCCCCAGCATTTT

j_call: TRBJ2-1
v_call: TRBV11-2
clone_size: NA
d_call: NA
cdr3_aa: CASSLGQRNFGGQFF
cdr3_nt: TGTGCCAGCAGCTTAGGTCAAAGAAACTTCGGTGGGCAGTTCTTC

j_call: TRBJ2-7
v_call: TRBV4-1
clone_size: NA
d_call: NA
cdr3_aa: CASSHGTASSYEQYF
cdr3_nt: TGCGCCAGCAGCCATGGGACGGCTAGCTCCTACGAGCAGTACTTC

j_call: TRBJ1-1
v_call: TRBV10-2
clone_size: few
d_call: TRBD1
cdr3_aa: CASSAATGGTEAFF
cdr3_nt: TGCGCCAGCAGTGCCGCTACAGGGGGTACTGAAGCTTTCTTT

j_call: TRBJ1-2
v_call: TRBV7-9
clone_size: NA
d_call: NA
cdr3_aa: CASSLNQGLDGYTF
cdr3_nt: TGTGCCAGCAGCTTAAATCAGGGGTTGGATGGCTACACCTTC

j_call: TRBJ2-2
v_call: TRBV9
clone_size: NA
d_call: NA
cdr3_aa: CASSYSSSQNTGELFF
cdr3_nt: TGTGCCAGCAGCTACTCGAGTAGCCAAAACACCGGGGAGCTGTTTTTT

j_call: TRBJ2-2
v_call: TRBV7-9
clone_size: many
d_call: TRBD2
cdr3_aa: CASSIGTSTGELFF
cdr3_nt: TGTGCCAGCAGCATCGGGACTAGCACCGGGGAGCTGTTTTTT

j_call: TRBJ1-5
v_call: TRBV6-1
clone_size: once
d_call: TRBD1
cdr3_aa: CASRSSGTGGDQPQHF
cdr3_nt: TGTGCCAGCAGGAGCTCCGGGACAGGGGGCGATCAGCCCCAGCATTTT

j_call: TRBJ2-7
v_call: TRBV7-8
clone_size: NA
d_call: TRBD2
cdr3_aa: CASSGGGGRGYEQYF
cdr3_nt: TGTGCCAGCAGCGGTGGGGGGGGAAGGGGCTACGAGCAGTACTTC

j_call: TRBJ2-7
v_call: TRBV7-2
clone_size: many
d_call: NA
cdr3_aa: CASSLAQGTEQYF
cdr3_nt: TGTGCCAGCAGCTTAGCCCAGGGTACCGAGCAGTACTTC

j_call: TRBJ1-1
v_call: TRBV7-8
clone_size: many
d_call: NA
cdr3_aa: CASSLHPTAKMNTEAFF
cdr3_nt: TGTGCCAGCAGCCTCCACCCGACAGCCAAAATGAACACTGAAGCTTTCTTT

j_call: TRBJ1-6
v_call: TRBV7-2
clone_size: NA
d_call: TRBD1
cdr3_aa: CASSMGQGNDSPLHF
cdr3_nt: TGTGCCAGCAGCATGGGACAGGGAAATGATTCACCCCTCCACTTT

j_call: TRBJ1-5
v_call: TRBV12-3/TRBV12-4
clone_size: many
d_call: NA
cdr3_aa: CASSRIDTDQPQHF
cdr3_nt: TGTGCCAGCAGCCGAATAGACACTGATCAGCCCCAGCATTTT

j_call: TRBJ1-4
v_call: TRBV29-1
clone_size: few
d_call: NA
cdr3_aa: CSVEGGRAPAGKLFF
cdr3_nt: TGCAGCGTCGAGGGGGGGAGGGCCCCGGCTGGAAAACTGTTTTTT

j_call: TRBJ2-5
v_call: TRBV10-2
clone_size: NA
d_call: NA
cdr3_aa: CASRGMAVQETQYF
cdr3_nt: TGCGCCAGCAGGGGGATGGCGGTCCAAGAGACCCAGTACTTC

j_call: TRBJ1-1
v_call: TRBV6-1
clone_size: many
d_call: NA
cdr3_aa: CASSQRRGNTEAFF
cdr3_nt: TGTGCCAGCAGTCAACGAAGAGGGAACACTGAAGCTTTCTTT

j_call: TRBJ1-1
v_call: TRBV19
clone_size: few
d_call: TRBD1
cdr3_aa: CASSQGQGFLAFF
cdr3_nt: TGTGCCAGTAGTCAAGGACAGGGGTTTTTGGCTTTCTTT

j_call: TRBJ1-1
v_call: TRBV12-5
clone_size: many
d_call: NA
cdr3_aa: CASGFPPGRDTEAFF
cdr3_nt: TGTGCTAGTGGCTTCCCCCCCGGCAGGGACACTGAAGCTTTCTTT

j_call: TRBJ2-5
v_call: TRBV6-1
clone_size: many
d_call: NA
cdr3_aa: CATGLGETQYF
cdr3_nt: TGTGCCACGGGGCTGGGGGAGACCCAGTACTTC

j_call: TRBJ2-3
v_call: TRBV20-1
clone_size: NA
d_call: TRBD2
cdr3_aa: CSASLVRGGNTDTQYF
cdr3_nt: TGCAGTGCTAGTCTTGTGCGGGGGGGAAATACAGATACGCAGTATTTT

j_call: TRBJ1-4
v_call: TRBV24-1
clone_size: NA
d_call: TRBD1
cdr3_aa: CATGWTGAAGVGEKLFF
cdr3_nt: TGTGCCACCGGTTGGACAGGAGCCGCCGGTGTGGGTGAAAAACTGTTTTTT

j_call: TRBJ2-5
v_call: TRBV7-3
clone_size: few
d_call: NA
cdr3_aa: CASSVRGVQETQYF
cdr3_nt: TGTGCCAGCAGCGTAAGGGGGGTACAAGAGACCCAGTACTTC

j_call: TRBJ1-5
v_call: TRBV12-3/TRBV12-4
clone_size: many
d_call: NA
cdr3_aa: CASSPGFNQPQHF
cdr3_nt: TGTGCCAGCAGTCCAGGGTTCAATCAGCCCCAGCATTTT

j_call: TRBJ1-2
v_call: TRBV2
clone_size: many
d_call: NA
cdr3_aa: CASTESGSYGYTF
cdr3_nt: TGTGCCAGCACTGAGAGTGGCAGCTATGGCTACACCTTC

j_call: TRBJ2-1
v_call: TRBV3-1
clone_size: many
d_call: NA
cdr3_aa: CASSQDTNEQFF
cdr3_nt: TGTGCCAGCAGCCAAGATACCAATGAGCAGTTCTTC

j_call: TRBJ1-1
v_call: TRBV28
clone_size: NA
d_call: NA
cdr3_aa: CASRRTPSFEAFF
cdr3_nt: TGTGCCAGCAGACGGACACCCTCCTTTGAAGCTTTCTTT

j_call: TRBJ2-2
v_call: TRBV6-1
clone_size: many
d_call: TRBD1
cdr3_aa: CATAETGMIGELFF
cdr3_nt: TGTGCCACCGCGGAGACAGGGATGATCGGGGAGCTGTTTTTT

j_call: TRBJ2-1
v_call: TRBV4-1
clone_size: NA
d_call: TRBD2
cdr3_aa: CASSQLGLAAGGDEQFF
cdr3_nt: TGCGCCAGCAGCCAGTTGGGGCTAGCGGCGGGGGGCGATGAGCAGTTCTTC

j_call: TRBJ2-7
v_call: TRBV30
clone_size: NA
d_call: NA
cdr3_aa: CAWIPSRRTYEQYF
cdr3_nt: TGTGCCTGGATTCCGTCAAGGAGAACCTACGAGCAGTACTTC